These 12 T cell receptor beta chains came from one sample sequenced in a study of CD8+ T cells in alopecia areata (dated by TCRdb to between 2017 and 2018). Cells from mouse cutaneous lymph nodes were pooled, stained for CD4, CD8alpha, NKG2D, NKG2ACE and other markers, and then sorted on a BD Influx. To prepare the library, the immunoSEQ multiplex PCR assay was applied. To provide template for TCR sequencing, every sample had RNA extracted and reverse transcribed into cDNA. In TCRdb, the immuneACCESS table is reduced to in-frame sequences with V and J assigned. These tables do not hold every clone; where another copy was compared, an unresolved V gene accounts for under half, and the others remain unexplained. This sample includes 15,000 to 20,000 clones, and none of them was observed just once. The top ten hold about 32% of the sample. Sample: CD8+ T cells sorted from a lymph node. The origin of the receptors is a C3H/HeJ mouse with alopecia areata. This mouse strain bears the MHC haplotype H2-k.

This clone was counted between two and nine times. Gene names are the mouse ones. With the read ending 4 residues before the CDR3 end, the germline J gene is used to fill in that end. The chain is built from TRBV20 and TRBJ2-7; the D gene is possibly TRBD2 (5 bases). The CDR3 totals 14 residues. V was trimmed by 0 bases and J by 0 bases, leaving 9 bases between them. Germline assignment: CDR1 GFQATS and CDR2 STVNSAI. CDR3 DNA, as far as it was read: TGTGGTGCTAGGGACTGGGATAGCTCCTAT. It yields the protein CGARDWDSSY. The whole CDR3 protein is CGARDWDSSYEQYF.

This clone has just a few counts. Mouse germline and gene names are used. The read ends 4 residues early relative to the CDR3; the germline J gene fills the gap. This rearrangement joins TRBV14 to TRBJ2-1; perhaps TRBD2 as D (6 bases). This CDR3 region has 14 residues. Per germline, CDR1 SGHDT and CDR2 FRDEAV. Deletions cut 5 bases from V and 0 bases from J, with 9 bases between. The sequenced part of the CDR3 DNA is TGTGCCAGCAGCCGACTGGCTAACTATGCT. It translates to CASSRLANYA. The full CDR3 sequence reads CASSRLANYAEQFF.

This clone occurred many times. All gene names here are mouse names. The read halts 4 residues ahead of the CDR3 end, with the missing end drawn from the germline J gene. The J gene is TRBJ2-2, the V gene TRBV1; 8 bases are a match to TRBD1. CDR1 NSQYPW and CDR2 LRSPGD come from the germline V gene (reference sequence). CDR3 length: 16 residues. Unmatched junction bases numbered 3, after V lost 2 bases and J lost 1 base. The sequenced part of the CDR3 DNA is TGCACCTGCAGTGCAAGACAGGGGATAAACACCGGG. The encoded protein is CTCSARQGINTG. The CDR3, in full, reads CTCSARQGINTGQLYF. Looking up the rest from reference TRBV1 and TRBJ2-2 gives the full variable domain: VTLLEQNPRWRLVPRGQAVNLRCILKNSQYPWMSWYQQDLQKQLQWLFTLRSPGDKEVKSLPGADYLATRVTDTELRLQVANMSQGRTLYCTCSARQGINTGQLYFGEGSKLTVL.

This clone has a count of ten or more. Mouse germline and gene names are used. The read terminates 4 residues before the CDR3 end, so the remaining end is supplied by the germline J gene. V usage is TRBV1 and J usage is TRBJ2-7, with 9 positions matching TRBD2. CDR1 is NSQYPW and CDR2 is LRSPGD in the germline V gene (reference sequence). Trimming at V came to 7 bases and at J to 3 bases, leaving 10 bases not matched to a gene. The length of the CDR3 is 15 residues. CDR3 sequence: CTCKSALDWGYEQYF. Incomplete CDR3 DNA: TGCACCTGCAAAAGTGCTTTGGACTGGGGCTAT.

This clone was seen ten or more times. The listed genes are named as in mouse. Read data end 4 residues before the CDR3 end; the end is taken from the germline J gene. This chain uses TRBV13-3 with TRBJ2-3; weak D call: TRBD1 (6 bases). This CDR3 region has 15 residues. V lost 5 bases, J lost 0 bases, and 13 bases lay in between. CDR1 and CDR2 from the germline V gene are NNHDY and SYVADS. The CDR3 sequence is CASSSTGPSAETLYF. Partial CDR3 DNA: TGTGCCAGCAGCTCAACAGGGCCTAGTGCAGAA.

About this clone itself: All gene names here are mouse names. The missing CDR3 end, 4 residues past where the read stops, is filled in from the germline J gene. The chain is built from TRBV13-1 and TRBJ2-3; TRBD2 matches 10 bases. The germline V gene encodes CDR1 NSHNY and CDR2 SYGAGN. CDR3 size: 13 residues. V lost 5 bases and J lost 4; bases outside the gene matches: 1. CDR3 sequence: CASRTGGTETLYF. CDR3 bases read: TGTGCCAGCAGGACTGGGGGGACAGAA.

With respect to this clone: Gene and germline names: mouse. The observed sequence ends 4 residues before the CDR3 terminus, with the missing tail filled in from the germline J gene. V is TRBV19 and J is TRBJ1-1; 10 bases line up with TRBD1. J was trimmed by 0 bases and V by 4 bases; bases with no gene match: 6. Germline CDR1 is FNHDT and CDR2 is SITEND (reference sequence). This CDR3 comprises 16 residues. The CDR3 region is CASSPDRGRANTEVFF. CDR3 bases read: TGTGCCAGCAGTCCGGACAGGGGGAGGGCAAACACA.

This clone was seen a handful of times. Mouse gene names and germline throughout. From the germline J gene comes the end of the CDR3, since the read stops 4 residues before it. The chain combines TRBV12-2 with TRBJ2-7; D is possibly TRBD2 (7 bases). The CDR3 covers 14 residues. The ends were cut back, 1 base at V and 0 bases at J, with 9 bases in the middle. CDR1 and CDR2 from the germline V gene are SGHLS and HYDKME. The sequenced part of the CDR3 DNA is TGTGCCAGCTCTCTAGGGGGGGTCTCCTAT. This sequence encodes CASSLGGVSY. The whole CDR3 region reads CASSLGGVSYEQYF. The variable domain in full, completed from reference TRBV12-2 and TRBJ2-7, reads NSGVVQSPRYIIKGKGERSILKCIPISGHLSVAWYQQTQGQELKFFIQHYDKMERDKGNLPSRFSVQQFDDYHSEMNMSALELEDSAVYFCASSLGGVSYEQYFGPGTRLTVL.

This clone was counted ten times or more. Here the gene names and germline are mouse. The read halts 4 residues ahead of the CDR3 end, with the missing end drawn from the germline J gene. This chain links TRBV1 with TRBJ1-4; D is ambiguous. This CDR3 is 15 amino acids long. CDR1 NSQYPW and CDR2 LRSPGD come from the germline V gene (reference sequence). V was pared by 3 bases and J by 0 bases, with 8 bases between. The sequenced part of the CDR3 DNA is TGCACCTGCAGTGCCCGACAACTTTCCAACGAA. Protein: CTCSARQLSNE. The full CDR3 protein reads CTCSARQLSNERLFF.

This clone occurred many times. The genes are named according to mouse. The read ends 4 residues early relative to the CDR3; the germline J gene fills the gap. The chain employs TRBV13-3 and TRBJ2-1, with 9 positions matching TRBD1. J lost 4 bases, V lost 6 bases, and 2 bases had no gene match. The CDR3 covers 13 residues. CDR1 NNHDY and CDR2 SYVADS come from the germline V gene. The CDR3 spells CASIGQGYAEQFF. The CDR3 bases that were read are TGTGCCAGCATTGGACAGGGGTATGCT.

This clone occurred many times. There is a difference at residue 13 between the TCRdb protein and the DNA translation, so the protein given here was translated from the DNA. The genes and germline here are from mouse. The read ends 3 residues before the CDR3 terminus; that terminus is restored from the germline J gene. Other nucleotide sequences in the sample specify the same CDR3. V and J are TRBV19 and TRBJ1-3, with TRBD1 identical over 9 bases. The CDR3 totals 16 residues. The germline V gene has CDR1 FNHDT and CDR2 SITEND (reference sequence). With V trimmed by 4 bases and J by 0 bases, 5 bases remained unmatched. The sequenced part of the CDR3 DNA is TGTGCCAGCAGTCCAGACAGGGGGAATTCTGGAAATACG. Translation gives CASSPDRGNSGNT. The whole CDR3 protein reads CASSPDRGNSGNTLYF.

This clone has only a few counts. Gene names refer to mouse genes. The read halts 4 residues ahead of the CDR3 end, with the missing end drawn from the germline J gene. The chain joins TRBV1 to TRBJ2-7; TRBD1 aligns across 8 bases. Germline assignment: CDR1 NSQYPW and CDR2 LRSPGD (reference sequence). The CDR3 runs to 13 residues. V dropped 6 bases and J dropped 3; count of bases not matched to a gene: 4. Here the CDR3 reads CTCRQGVLYEQYF. Partial CDR3 DNA: TGCACCTGCAGACAGGGGGTACTCTAT.